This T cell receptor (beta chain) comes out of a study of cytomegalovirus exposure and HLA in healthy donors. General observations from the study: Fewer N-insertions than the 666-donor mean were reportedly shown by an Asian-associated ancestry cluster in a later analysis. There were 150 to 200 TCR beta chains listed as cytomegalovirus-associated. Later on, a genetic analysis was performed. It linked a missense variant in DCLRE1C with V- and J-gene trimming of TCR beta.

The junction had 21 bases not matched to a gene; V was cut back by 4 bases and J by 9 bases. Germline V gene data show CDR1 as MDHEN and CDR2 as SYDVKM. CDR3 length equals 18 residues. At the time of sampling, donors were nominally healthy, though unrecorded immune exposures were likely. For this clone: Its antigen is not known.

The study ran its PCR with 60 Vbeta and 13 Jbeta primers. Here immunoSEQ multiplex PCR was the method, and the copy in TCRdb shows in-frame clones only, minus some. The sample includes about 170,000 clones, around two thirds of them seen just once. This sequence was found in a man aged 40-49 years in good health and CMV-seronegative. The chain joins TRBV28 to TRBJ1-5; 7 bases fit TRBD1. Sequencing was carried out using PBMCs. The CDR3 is CASSSPRPGGQPVPPQHF. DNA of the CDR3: TGTGCCAGCAGTTCTCCTCGACCCGGGGGACAGCCAGTTCCGCCCCAGCATTTT.